This TCR beta chain is from a study of blood T cells in healthy people across ages. Study-level findings and limits: There were more naive CD4+ cells and higher diversity in long-lived donors than in aged donors. Naive T cell percentage showed a strong correlation with the diversity of TCR beta.

In regard to this clonotype: Its antigen remains unknown.

Next came a second PCR, run for about 6 to 12 cycles, which used a sample-barcoded 5' primer along with a J-beta primer mix. The template-switch adaptor was a 5' adaptor with 12 random nucleotides. It tagged each cDNA molecule. MiXCR was run by TCRdb on the 5' RACE reads, yielding one entry per CDR3 protein. The sample has under 800,000 distinct CDR3 sequences; roughly 43% are singletons. The study isolated at least 7 million PBMCs from each sample. The CDR3 spans 13 residues. Per the germline V gene, CDR1 is SQVTM and CDR2 is ANQGSEA. This clonotype was sampled from a woman aged 60-75 years in good health. Sequencing was performed on blood. The V gene is TRBV29-1, the J gene TRBJ2-4; D gene ambiguous. The DNA matches TRBJ2-5 better at its end, which makes the J call doubtful. CDR3 loop: CSVGLPRRETQYF. The CDR3 DNA follows: TGCAGCGTTGGCCTACCGAGGCGAGAGACCCAGTACTTC.